This T cell receptor beta chain was captured in a study of blood T cell repertoires in COVID-19. Clones were sequenced by immunoSEQ multiplex PCR, and TCRdb holds only the in-frame ones, with some missing. This sample has 200,000 to 300,000 clones, with 85% found just once. The CDR3 runs to 15 residues. Germline V CDR1 and CDR2: LGHNA, YSLEER. Between the trimmed V and J ends, which lost 3 bases and 8 bases, there was a span of 16 bases. The source material was PBMCs or T cells enriched from blood (not recorded which). This chain links TRBV4-3 with TRBJ1-4, with D perhaps matching TRBD1 (6 bases). The sequence came from a woman in her fifties or sixties with acute COVID-19. The chain's CDR3 is CASSHHRGAEEKLFF. CDR3 DNA: TGCGCCAGCAGCCACCACCGGGGGGCGGAGGAAAAACTGTTTTTT.